The rows below give T cell receptor beta chains drawn from one sample of a study of cytomegalovirus exposure and HLA in healthy donors. The assay was immunoSEQ multiplex PCR, and TCRdb's table has in-frame clones only and misses some. The table has about 120,000 clones, around 86% seen once; the top ten hold roughly 2%. The sample consisted of PBMCs. The receptors come from a young woman in good health and CMV-seronegative. Each CDR3 is given with its conserved first and last residue. The D gene is left open where the match is weak. The size entry is marked missing in some rows and otherwise reads once, few, many or a size class.

clone size: NA; V gene: TRBV15; J gene: TRBJ2-3; D gene: NA; CDR3 protein: CATSREEADTQYF; CDR3 DNA: TGTGCCACCAGCAGAGAAGAGGCAGATACGCAGTATTTT
clone size: NA; V gene: TRBV19; J gene: TRBJ2-1; D gene: NA; CDR3 protein: CASGTTLNNEQFF; CDR3 DNA: TGTGCCAGTGGCACCACCCTTAACAATGAGCAGTTCTTC
clone size: NA; V gene: TRBV5-8; J gene: TRBJ1-5; D gene: NA; CDR3 protein: CASSLFPDQPQHF; CDR3 DNA: TGTGCCAGCAGCTTGTTCCCCGATCAGCCCCAGCATTTT
clone size: NA; V gene: TRBV6-5; J gene: TRBJ2-3; D gene: TRBD2; CDR3 protein: CASRMIAGDGDTQYF; CDR3 DNA: TGTGCCAGCAGGATGATAGCGGGAGACGGAGATACGCAGTATTTT
clone size: NA; V gene: TRBV30; J gene: TRBJ1-4; D gene: NA; CDR3 protein: CAWSVGGTNEKLFF; CDR3 DNA: TGTGCCTGGAGTGTAGGAGGGACTAATGAAAAACTGTTTTTT
clone size: NA; V gene: TRBV12-5; J gene: TRBJ1-4; D gene: NA; CDR3 protein: CASAPDLRDEKLFF; CDR3 DNA: TGTGCTAGTGCGCCGGACTTGCGGGATGAAAAACTGTTTTTT
clone size: NA; V gene: TRBV5-1; J gene: TRBJ2-2; D gene: NA; CDR3 protein: CASSLGGTSSLIGELFF; CDR3 DNA: TGCGCCAGCAGCCTCGGGGGAACTAGCTCCTTAATCGGGGAGCTGTTTTTT
clone size: NA; V gene: TRBV6-1; J gene: TRBJ2-1; D gene: NA; CDR3 protein: CASSRTRSHEQFF; CDR3 DNA: TGTGCCAGCAGTCGAACACGTAGCCATGAGCAGTTCTTC
clone size: NA; V gene: TRBV19; J gene: TRBJ1-2; D gene: NA; CDR3 protein: CASSIGILGYTF; CDR3 DNA: TGTGCCAGTAGTATCGGGATACTGGGCTACACCTTC
clone size: NA; V gene: TRBV19; J gene: TRBJ1-3; D gene: NA; CDR3 protein: CASSTSGGGNTIYF; CDR3 DNA: TGTGCCAGTAGTACCTCCGGGGGTGGAAACACCATATATTTT
clone size: NA; V gene: TRBV15; J gene: TRBJ2-1; D gene: NA; CDR3 protein: CATSRGDSDNEQFF; CDR3 DNA: TGTGCCACCAGCAGAGGTGACTCCGACAATGAGCAGTTCTTC
clone size: NA; V gene: TRBV28; J gene: TRBJ2-1; D gene: TRBD2; CDR3 protein: CASSSGIGTSGRPSYNEQFF; CDR3 DNA: TGTGCCAGCAGTTCCGGAATAGGGACTAGCGGGAGGCCCTCCTACAATGAGCAGTTCTTC
clone size: NA; V gene: TRBV28; J gene: TRBJ2-4; D gene: NA; CDR3 protein: CASSLYPQNIQYF; CDR3 DNA: TGTGCCAGCAGTTTATATCCTCAAAACATTCAGTACTTC
clone size: NA; V gene: TRBV10-3; J gene: TRBJ2-7; D gene: TRBD2; CDR3 protein: CAISDKAGGQGEQYF; CDR3 DNA: TGTGCCATCAGTGACAAAGCGGGAGGGCAAGGGGAGCAGTACTTC
clone size: NA; V gene: TRBV27; J gene: TRBJ2-1; D gene: TRBD2; CDR3 protein: CASSLSGSSYNEQFF; CDR3 DNA: TGTGCCAGCTCCCTCAGCGGGAGCTCCTACAATGAGCAGTTCTTC
clone size: NA; V gene: TRBV6-6; J gene: TRBJ2-6; D gene: TRBD1; CDR3 protein: CASRHRGPGANVLTF; CDR3 DNA: TGTGCCAGCAGACACAGGGGGCCCGGGGCCAACGTCCTGACTTTC
clone size: few; V gene: TRBV6-5; J gene: TRBJ2-7; D gene: TRBD2; CDR3 protein: CASSYTSGSSYEQYF; CDR3 DNA: TGTGCCAGCAGTTATACTAGCGGGAGCTCCTACGAGCAGTACTTC
clone size: NA; V gene: TRBV2; J gene: TRBJ2-7; D gene: TRBD1; CDR3 protein: CASSGGTGGFYEQYF; CDR3 DNA: TGTGCCAGCAGTGGGGGGACAGGGGGGTTCTACGAGCAGTACTTC
clone size: NA; V gene: TRBV28; J gene: TRBJ2-7; D gene: NA; CDR3 protein: CASSLKGREQYF; CDR3 DNA: TGTGCCAGCAGTTTAAAGGGGCGCGAGCAGTACTTC
clone size: NA; V gene: TRBV29-1; J gene: TRBJ2-1; D gene: NA; CDR3 protein: CSVEIGRGSSYNEQFF; CDR3 DNA: TGCAGCGTTGAAATCGGTAGGGGGTCCTCCTACAATGAGCAGTTCTTC
clone size: NA; V gene: TRBV4-1; J gene: TRBJ1-1; D gene: NA; CDR3 protein: CASSQRGLNTEAFF; CDR3 DNA: TGCGCCAGCAGCCAACGGGGGTTGAACACTGAAGCTTTCTTT
clone size: NA; V gene: TRBV5-1; J gene: TRBJ2-3; D gene: TRBD2; CDR3 protein: CASSLAGTRVGADTQYF; CDR3 DNA: TGCGCCAGCAGCTTGGCCGGGACTAGAGTTGGAGCAGATACGCAGTATTTT
clone size: NA; V gene: TRBV9; J gene: TRBJ1-1; D gene: NA; CDR3 protein: CASSVGGGKNTEAFF; CDR3 DNA: TGTGCCAGCAGCGTCGGGGGGGGGAAGAACACTGAAGCTTTCTTT
clone size: NA; V gene: TRBV19; J gene: TRBJ2-7; D gene: TRBD2; CDR3 protein: CASSMAGGYEQYF; CDR3 DNA: TGTGCCAGTAGTATGGCGGGAGGTTACGAGCAGTACTTC
clone size: NA; V gene: TRBV7-9; J gene: TRBJ1-2; D gene: NA; CDR3 protein: CASSLVDTARYGYTF; CDR3 DNA: TGTGCCAGCAGCTTAGTGGACACGGCTCGGTATGGCTACACCTTC
clone size: NA; V gene: TRBV5-1; J gene: TRBJ2-7; D gene: TRBD1; CDR3 protein: CASSWTGAYEQYF; CDR3 DNA: TGCGCCAGCAGCTGGACAGGCGCCTACGAGCAGTACTTC
clone size: NA; V gene: TRBV5-1; J gene: TRBJ1-1; D gene: TRBD1; CDR3 protein: CASSLGTGHGTEAFF; CDR3 DNA: TGCGCCAGCAGCCTCGGGACAGGGCATGGCACTGAAGCTTTCTTT
clone size: NA; V gene: TRBV5-1; J gene: TRBJ2-3; D gene: NA; CDR3 protein: CASSLGGHDTQYF; CDR3 DNA: TGCGCCAGCAGCTTGGGCGGTCACGATACGCAGTATTTT
clone size: NA; V gene: TRBV25-1; J gene: TRBJ1-2; D gene: NA; CDR3 protein: CASSVHLNYGYTF; CDR3 DNA: TGTGCCAGCAGTGTGCACTTAAACTATGGCTACACCTTC
clone size: NA; V gene: TRBV11-2; J gene: TRBJ2-7; D gene: TRBD1; CDR3 protein: CASSFDRAHEQYF; CDR3 DNA: TGTGCCAGCAGCTTTGACAGGGCCCACGAGCAGTACTTC
clone size: NA; V gene: TRBV6-5; J gene: TRBJ1-4; D gene: NA; CDR3 protein: CASSTGSEKLFF; CDR3 DNA: TGTGCCAGCAGTACAGGGTCTGAAAAACTGTTTTTT
clone size: NA; V gene: TRBV6-5; J gene: TRBJ2-1; D gene: NA; CDR3 protein: CASSLGPGVYNEQFF; CDR3 DNA: TGTGCCAGCAGTCTTGGACCGGGGGTTTACAATGAGCAGTTCTTC
clone size: NA; V gene: TRBV10-2; J gene: TRBJ2-3; D gene: NA; CDR3 protein: CASSESPRDTQYF; CDR3 DNA: TGCGCCAGCAGTGAGTCCCCGCGGGATACGCAGTATTTT
clone size: NA; V gene: TRBV18; J gene: TRBJ1-1; D gene: TRBD1; CDR3 protein: CASSPSGGQEAFF; CDR3 DNA: TGTGCCAGCTCACCCTCAGGGGGCCAGGAAGCTTTCTTT
clone size: NA; V gene: TRBV6-1; J gene: TRBJ2-2; D gene: NA; CDR3 protein: CASSEALSGVAGELFF; CDR3 DNA: TGTGCCAGCAGTGAAGCGCTTAGCGGCGTCGCCGGGGAGCTGTTTTTT
clone size: NA; V gene: TRBV5-1; J gene: TRBJ2-5; D gene: NA; CDR3 protein: CASSLVLRETQYF; CDR3 DNA: TGCGCCAGCAGCTTGGTTTTACGGGAGACCCAGTACTTC
clone size: NA; V gene: TRBV6-1; J gene: TRBJ2-5; D gene: NA; CDR3 protein: CASSKGGGYQETQYF; CDR3 DNA: TGTGCCAGCAGCAAAGGGGGGGGTTACCAAGAGACCCAGTACTTC
clone size: once; V gene: TRBV11-3; J gene: TRBJ1-1; D gene: NA; CDR3 protein: CASSSGRANTEAFF; CDR3 DNA: TGTGCCAGCAGCTCGGGCAGGGCGAACACTGAAGCTTTCTTT
clone size: NA; V gene: TRBV28; J gene: TRBJ2-7; D gene: TRBD1; CDR3 protein: CASSYRDRGFYEQYF; CDR3 DNA: TGTGCCAGCAGTTACCGGGACAGGGGCTTCTACGAGCAGTACTTC
clone size: NA; V gene: TRBV29-1; J gene: TRBJ1-1; D gene: TRBD1; CDR3 protein: CSVGDRGLAEAFF; CDR3 DNA: TGCAGCGTCGGGGACAGGGGTCTCGCTGAAGCTTTCTTT
clone size: NA; V gene: TRBV6-1; J gene: TRBJ2-7; D gene: NA; CDR3 protein: CASTQGSGVLYEQYF; CDR3 DNA: TGTGCCAGCACTCAGGGCAGTGGGGTTTTGTACGAGCAGTACTTC
clone size: NA; V gene: TRBV11-2; J gene: TRBJ2-7; D gene: NA; CDR3 protein: CASSLVQGEGYEQYF; CDR3 DNA: TGTGCCAGCAGCTTAGTACAGGGCGAAGGCTACGAGCAGTACTTC
clone size: once; V gene: TRBV27; J gene: TRBJ2-7; D gene: NA; CDR3 protein: CASSLSATYEQYF; CDR3 DNA: TGTGCCAGCAGTTTGAGCGCTACCTACGAGCAGTACTTC
clone size: once; V gene: TRBV15; J gene: TRBJ1-2; D gene: NA; CDR3 protein: CATSRDRGNYGYTF; CDR3 DNA: TGTGCCACCAGCAGAGATCGAGGGAACTATGGCTACACCTTC
clone size: NA; V gene: TRBV5-1; J gene: TRBJ2-7; D gene: TRBD2; CDR3 protein: CASGKLAGGHYEQYF; CDR3 DNA: TGCGCCAGCGGTAAACTAGCGGGAGGGCATTACGAGCAGTACTTC
clone size: NA; V gene: TRBV10-2; J gene: TRBJ2-5; D gene: TRBD2; CDR3 protein: CASRGGTALGETQYF; CDR3 DNA: TGCGCCAGCAGGGGGGGGACCGCCCTCGGGGAGACCCAGTACTTC
clone size: NA; V gene: TRBV10-3; J gene: TRBJ2-2; D gene: TRBD1; CDR3 protein: CAISSRGGGTGELFF; CDR3 DNA: TGTGCCATCAGTTCTAGAGGGGGCGGCACCGGGGAGCTGTTTTTT
clone size: NA; V gene: TRBV9; J gene: TRBJ2-7; D gene: NA; CDR3 protein: CASSVAGDGYEQYF; CDR3 DNA: TGTGCCAGCAGCGTAGCGGGAGATGGTTACGAGCAGTACTTC
clone size: NA; V gene: TRBV29-1; J gene: TRBJ2-7; D gene: NA; CDR3 protein: CSVYTWGVASSYEQYF; CDR3 DNA: TGCAGCGTTTATACTTGGGGAGTAGCGAGCTCCTACGAGCAGTACTTC